This T cell receptor beta chain was captured in a study of OX40 agonist ivuxolimab in advanced cancers. The table came from immunoSEQ multiplex PCR; TCRdb's copy has only in-frame clones and leaves some out. The data show tens of thousands of clones, with about 85% seen just once and about 17% held by the top ten. Between the trimmed V and J ends, which lost 4 bases and 0 bases, there was a span of 9 bases. The CDR3 covers 14 residues. Germline assignment: CDR1 WNHNN and CDR2 SYGVQD (reference sequence). The chain combines TRBV10-1 with TRBJ1-1, with no clear D. The sequence came from an adult with an advanced solid tumor such as melanoma, head and neck, liver or kidney cancer. Specimen: CD4+ or CD8+ T cells sorted from blood, collected in a trial of the OX40 agonist ivuxolimab. The CDR3 sequence: CASSASIMNTEAFF. CDR3 sequence (DNA): TGCGCCAGCAGTGCGTCGATCATGAACACTGAAGCTTTCTTT.